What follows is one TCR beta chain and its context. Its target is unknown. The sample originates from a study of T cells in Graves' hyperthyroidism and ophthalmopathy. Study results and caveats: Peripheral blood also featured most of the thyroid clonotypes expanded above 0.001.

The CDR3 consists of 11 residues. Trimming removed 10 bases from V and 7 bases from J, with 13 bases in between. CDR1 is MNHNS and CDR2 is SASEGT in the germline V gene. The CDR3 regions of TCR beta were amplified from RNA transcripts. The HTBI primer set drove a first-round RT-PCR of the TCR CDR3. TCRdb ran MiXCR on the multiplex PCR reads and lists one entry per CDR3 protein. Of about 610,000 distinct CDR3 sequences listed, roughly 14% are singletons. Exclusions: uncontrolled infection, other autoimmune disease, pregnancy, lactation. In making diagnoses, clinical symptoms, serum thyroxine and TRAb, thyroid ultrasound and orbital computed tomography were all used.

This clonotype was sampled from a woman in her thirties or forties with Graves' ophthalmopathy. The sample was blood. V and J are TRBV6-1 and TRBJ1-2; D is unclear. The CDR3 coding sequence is TGTGCCACCCAGATTTTTAGTGGCTACACCTTC. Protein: CATQIFSGYTF.